This TCR beta chain was obtained from a study of blood T cells in healthy people across ages. The table lists this clonotype with many counts. Around 10 milliliters of peripheral blood were drawn from each donor. The CDR3 loop spans 15 amino acids. Trimming removed 11 bases at V and 0 bases at J, with 14 bases between. Germline assignment: CDR1 MNHNS and CDR2 SASEGT. Next came a second PCR, run for about 7 to 12 cycles, which used a sample-barcoded 5' primer along with a J-beta primer mix. TCRdb called the 5' RACE reads again in MiXCR, with one record for every CDR3 protein. The sample lists 630,000 or so distinct CDR3 sequences; about 30% were seen once.

The TCR originated in a woman aged 80 or older in good health. Input material: blood. The chain has TRBV6-1 and TRBJ2-6; no definite D call. CDR3 sequence reads: CACVPRISGANVLTF. CDR3 nucleotide sequence: TGTGCCTGTGTGCCCCGGATCTCTGGGGCCAACGTCCTGACTTTC.